Reported below is one T cell receptor (beta chain). The data were produced by immunoSEQ multiplex PCR, yet TCRdb's version contains in-frame clones alone and is incomplete. The top ten hold just over 2.5% of the sample, which has 7,000 or so clones, around four fifths seen once. The data originate from a study of PD-1 blockade in classical Hodgkin lymphoma. Trimming removed 3 bases at V and 0 bases at J, with 9 bases between. This CDR3 has 15 amino acids. Germline CDR1 SGHDT, CDR2 YYEEEE. There was relapse after autologous stem cell transplantation in every patient, and there was variation in brentuximab vedotin exposure. Magnetic negative selection of thawed PBMCs was the method by which CD4+ T cells were purified.

The sequence was collected from a human donor with classical Hodgkin lymphoma. The source material was CD4+ T cells from blood, sampled at baseline. The chain joins TRBV5-6 to TRBJ2-2; D is unresolved. CDR3 DNA sequence: TGTGCCAGCAGCTCCCTAGGGTCGAACACCGGGGAGCTGTTTTTT. This codes for CASSSLGSNTGELFF. Together with reference TRBV5-6 and TRBJ2-2, the CDR3 gives the full variable domain: DAGVTQSPTHLIKTRGQQVTLRCSPKSGHDTVSWYQQALGQGPQFIFQYYEEEERQRGNFPDRFSGHQFPNYSSELNVNALLLGDSALYLCASSSLGSNTGELFFGEGSRLTVL.